The following is a TCR beta chain sequence with its context. At least ten counts were recorded for this clonotype. Which antigen it targets is not known. No base qualities exist here, and no much larger clone lies one base off it. This sample is part of a study of low-dose radiotherapy and immunotherapy resistance in tumors (dated by TCRdb to between 2020 and 2023). General notes on the study: In Cohort 1, 0.5 Gy per fraction was delivered every 2 weeks, and a total PTV dose of 6.5 Gy was prescribed. For Cohort 2, the dose was 1 Gy per fraction given every two weeks, adding up to 13 Gy in total across 26 weeks. Nivolumab and ipilimumab were both given intravenously, with nivolumab at a 240 mg flat dose every two weeks and ipilimumab at 1 mg/kg every six weeks. Every two weeks, patients got intravenous cyclophosphamide at 200 mg/m2, given one day ahead of each radiation and immunotherapy administration. Patients took aspirin 300 mg orally once daily for four cycles, starting on cycle 1 day 1. No randomization into treatment groups was done for the people taking part in the trial. Eight patients were included in the translational analysis: three from the first dose cohort and the first five from the second dose cohort.

The time point label, read with the paper, signifies: before trial treatment. The donors took part in RACIN, a single-arm, phase I, dose-escalation trial that combined nivolumab, ipilimumab, aspirin, low-dose cyclophosphamide and low-dose radiotherapy. Eligible patients had advanced, TIL-negative solid tumors. The CDR3 starts with the cysteine, ends with the phenylalanine, and has 19 residues. CDR3 DNA only is kept here, 57 bases in frame from base 1. The germline V gene yields SGHTA for CDR1 and FQGNSA for CDR2. The germline V end is reduced by 1 base and the J end by 2 bases; junction bases left unmatched: 13. Sequencing was carried out with an Illumina HiSeq 2500. To make first-strand cDNA, Superscript III was used along with a set of TRAV- and TRBV-specific primers so that both the TCRalpha and TCRbeta chains were covered. TCRs were amplified for about 20 PCR cycles with Phusion, using a constant-region primer paired with the adapter attached to the V primers. The isolated mRNA was amplified using the MessageAmp II aRNA Amplification Kit, with in vitro transcription performed for about 15 hours at 37 degrees C. mRNA for TCR sequencing was isolated with the Dynabeads mRNA DIRECT Purification Kit. Indexed Illumina adapters were added in a second 25-cycle Phusion PCR, and the resulting products were purified with AMPure XP beads. The original methods were these. Custom Perl scripts pooled TCR sequences encoding the same protein, removed out-of-frame sequences and computed each clonotype's abundance. TCR sequences supported by only a single read were excluded from analysis. The metrics used to describe the repertoires included Shannon entropy, Gini index, clonality, richness, and the frequency of TCRs shared between repertoires. The public reads were run again by TCRdb, first through fastp at Q25 and then through MiXCR, and only productive beta chains were kept. Every entry covers one CDR3 protein and lists the most common genes and DNA from its rows. TCRdb's processing, not the authors' own work, is the source of the V and J calls. The sample table records over 55,000 distinct CDR3 sequences; around 30% of these occur just once. Clones ranked in the top ten supply around 10% of the sample.

The receptor comes from a female donor with ovarian cancer. The sequencing used PBMCs, collected before treatment. The chain links TRBV7-2 with TRBJ2-4, with TRBD2 matching 8 junction bases. The DNA reads as follows: TGTGCCAGCAGCTTAGATATAGGTAGCGGGGAGGGGACCAAAAACATTCAGTACTTC. This is translated as CASSLDIGSGEGTKNIQYF.